This record concerns one T cell receptor beta chain sequence. No antigen is known for it. This sample is drawn from a study of a mutant IDH1 vaccine in newly diagnosed glioma. Study at large: Pretreatment consisted of radiotherapy, temozolomide, or both, with most receiving both. V12 occurred at week 35 and V13 at week 47.

Germline-derived CDR1 and CDR2 are LNHDA and SQIVND (reference sequence). With 5 bases clipped from V and 8 bases from J, the junction kept 12 bases outside the gene matches. The CDR3 spans 15 residues. Time point indicated: week 47, end of study. A single vaccine dose contained 300 ug of mutant IDH1 20-mer peptide, and topical imiquimod was used with it. Each donor presented with a new WHO grade 3 or 4 astrocytoma that tested IDH1-mutant and showed ATRX loss. Generated by immunoSEQ multiplex PCR, the TCRdb table keeps only in-frame clones and is missing some. Among around 40,000 clones listed, about 80% were seen once.

V is TRBV19 and J is TRBJ1-2; 9 bases align to TRBD1. The material sequenced was PBMCs, taken from a glioma patient whose treatment included an IDH1 peptide vaccine. The origin of this receptor is a man younger than 35 with glioma. Some clones in this sample may be carry-over from other donors' samples. CDR3 in amino acids: CASSAGGTGGEGYTF. CDR3 nucleotide sequence: TGTGCCAGTAGTGCTGGAGGCACAGGGGGCGAAGGCTACACCTTC.